The clone carrying this TCR beta chain is medium-sized in the sample. Its matching antigen is unknown. The data originate from a study of OX40 agonist ivuxolimab in advanced cancers. Study results and limitations: CD4+ T cells averaged fewer expanded clones than CD8+ T cells.

Libraries were prepared by immunoSEQ multiplex PCR; TCRdb keeps only in-frame clonotypes and omits some of them. This table has tens of thousands of clones, about 80% appearing once. This clonotype was sampled from an adult with an advanced solid tumor such as melanoma, head and neck, liver or kidney cancer. The sequenced sample was CD4+ or CD8+ T cells sorted from blood, obtained in a trial of the OX40 agonist ivuxolimab.

The CDR3 region has the DNA TGTGCCAGCAGCTGGTGGGAGACTAATGAAAAACTGTTTTTT. Protein sequence: CASSWWETNEKLFF. This chain joins TRBV5-4 and TRBJ1-4, with D unresolved. Germline V gene data show CDR1 as SGHNT and CDR2 as YYREEE (reference sequence). The CDR3 is 14 residues long. V lost 3 bases, J lost 2 bases, and 8 bases lay in between.